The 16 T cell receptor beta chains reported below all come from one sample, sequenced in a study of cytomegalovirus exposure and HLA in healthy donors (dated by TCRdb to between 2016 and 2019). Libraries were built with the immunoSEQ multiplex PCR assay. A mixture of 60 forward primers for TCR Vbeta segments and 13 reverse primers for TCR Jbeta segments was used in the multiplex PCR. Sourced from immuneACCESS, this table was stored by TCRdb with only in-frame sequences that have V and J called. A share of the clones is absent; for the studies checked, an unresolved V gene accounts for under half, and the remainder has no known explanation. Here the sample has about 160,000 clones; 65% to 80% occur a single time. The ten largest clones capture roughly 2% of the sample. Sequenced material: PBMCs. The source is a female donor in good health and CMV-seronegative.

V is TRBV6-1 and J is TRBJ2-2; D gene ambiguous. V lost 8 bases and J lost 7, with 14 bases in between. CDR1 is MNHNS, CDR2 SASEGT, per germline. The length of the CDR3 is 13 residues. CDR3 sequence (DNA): TGTGCCAGCTTCAGAACAGCTAACGGGGAGCTGTTTTTT. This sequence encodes CASFRTANGELFF.

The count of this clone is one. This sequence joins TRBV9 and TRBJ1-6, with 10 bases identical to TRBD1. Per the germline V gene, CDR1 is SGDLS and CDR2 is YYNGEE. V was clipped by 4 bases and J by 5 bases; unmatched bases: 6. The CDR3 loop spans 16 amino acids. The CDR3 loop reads CASSWRDRGNNSPLHF. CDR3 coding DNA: TGTGCCAGCAGCTGGAGGGACAGGGGAAATAATTCACCCCTCCACTTT. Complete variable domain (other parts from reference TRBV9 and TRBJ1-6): DSGVTQTPKHLITATGQRVTLRCSPRSGDLSVYWYQQSLDQGLQFLIQYYNGEERAKGNILERFSAQQFPDLHSELNLSSLELGDSALYFCASSWRDRGNNSPLHFGNGTRLTVT.

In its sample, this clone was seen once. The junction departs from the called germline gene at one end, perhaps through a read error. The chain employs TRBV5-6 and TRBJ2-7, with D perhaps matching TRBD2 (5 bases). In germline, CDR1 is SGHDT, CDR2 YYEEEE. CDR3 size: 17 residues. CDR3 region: CVSSPWSWTASMHEQYF. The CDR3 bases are TGTGTCAGCAGCCCTTGGTCGTGGACTGCCTCAATGCACGAGCAGTACTTC.

The DNA for the CDR3 is TGTGCCAGCAGCAAGGACCACGGGGAAGAGACCCAGTACTTC. Translated, it gives CASSKDHGEETQYF. The chain carries TRBV7-3 and TRBJ2-5, with a possible D match to TRBD2 (5 bases). This CDR3 has 14 amino acids. Germline lookup yields CDR1 SGHTA and CDR2 FQGTGA. Trimming removed 5 bases from V and 3 bases from J, with 13 bases in between.

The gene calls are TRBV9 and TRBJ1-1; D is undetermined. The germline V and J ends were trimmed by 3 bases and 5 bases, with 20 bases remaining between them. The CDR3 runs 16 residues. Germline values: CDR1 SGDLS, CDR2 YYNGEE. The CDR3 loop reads CASSALSARAYTEAFF. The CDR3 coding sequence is TGTGCCAGCAGCGCCCTCTCCGCCCGAGCCTATACTGAAGCTTTCTTT.

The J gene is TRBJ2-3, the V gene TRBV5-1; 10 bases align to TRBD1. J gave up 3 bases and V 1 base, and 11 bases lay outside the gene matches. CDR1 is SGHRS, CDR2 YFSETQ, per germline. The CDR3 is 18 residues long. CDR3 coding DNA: TGCGCCAGCAGCTTGTTTGGAGTAGGGACAGGGGAAACAGATACGCAGTATTTT. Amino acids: CASSLFGVGTGETDTQYF.

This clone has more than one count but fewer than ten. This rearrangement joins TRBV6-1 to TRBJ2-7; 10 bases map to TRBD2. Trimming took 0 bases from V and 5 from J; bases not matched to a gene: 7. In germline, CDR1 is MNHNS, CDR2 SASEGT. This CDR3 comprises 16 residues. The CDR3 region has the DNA TGTGCCAGCAGTGAAGCCAGCGGGAGGGCCGTAAACGAGCAGTACTTC. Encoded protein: CASSEASGRAVNEQYF.

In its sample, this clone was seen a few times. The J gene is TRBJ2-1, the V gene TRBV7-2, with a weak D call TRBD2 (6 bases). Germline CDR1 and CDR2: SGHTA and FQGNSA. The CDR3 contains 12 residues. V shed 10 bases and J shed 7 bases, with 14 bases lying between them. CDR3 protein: CATDGGWNEQFF. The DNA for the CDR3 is TGTGCCACCGATGGGGGGTGGAATGAGCAGTTCTTC.

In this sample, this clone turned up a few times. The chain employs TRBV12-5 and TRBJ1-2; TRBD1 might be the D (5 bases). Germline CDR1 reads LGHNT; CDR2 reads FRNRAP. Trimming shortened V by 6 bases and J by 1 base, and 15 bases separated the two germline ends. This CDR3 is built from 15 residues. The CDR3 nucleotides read TGTGCTAGTGGCCAGACCGGGGGTCTTAACTATGGCTACACCTTC. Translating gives CASGQTGGLNYGYTF.

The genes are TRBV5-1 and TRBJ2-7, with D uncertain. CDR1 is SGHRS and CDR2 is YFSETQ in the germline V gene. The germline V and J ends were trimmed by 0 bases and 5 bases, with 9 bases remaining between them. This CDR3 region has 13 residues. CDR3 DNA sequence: TGCGCCAGCAGCTTGGACTCTTCCGACGAGCAGTACTTC. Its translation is CASSLDSSDEQYF.

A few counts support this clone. The CDR3 reads CASSHRWGGLYNEQFF. CDR3 bases: TGTGCCAGCAGCCATAGATGGGGGGGTCTCTACAATGAGCAGTTCTTC. The chain uses TRBV7-8 and TRBJ2-1, with 7 bases fitting TRBD2. The V gene end was trimmed by 5 bases and the J gene end by 3 bases; junction bases not matched to a gene: 10. Germline values: CDR1 SGHVS, CDR2 FQNEAQ. This CDR3 is built from 16 residues.

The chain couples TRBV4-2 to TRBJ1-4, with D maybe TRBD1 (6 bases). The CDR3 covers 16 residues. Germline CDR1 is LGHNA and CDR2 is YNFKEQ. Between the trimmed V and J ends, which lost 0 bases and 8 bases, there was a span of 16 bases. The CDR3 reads CASSQEGSRGDEKLFF. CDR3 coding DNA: TGTGCCAGCAGCCAAGAGGGGTCCAGGGGTGACGAAAAACTGTTTTTT.

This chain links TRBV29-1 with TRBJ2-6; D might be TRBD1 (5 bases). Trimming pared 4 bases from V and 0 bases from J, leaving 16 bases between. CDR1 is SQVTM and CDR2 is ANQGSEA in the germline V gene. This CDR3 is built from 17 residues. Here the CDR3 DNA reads TGCAGCGTTGTTGGGCAGGGCGCGGACTCTGGGGCCAACGTCCTGACTTTC. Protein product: CSVVGQGADSGANVLTF.

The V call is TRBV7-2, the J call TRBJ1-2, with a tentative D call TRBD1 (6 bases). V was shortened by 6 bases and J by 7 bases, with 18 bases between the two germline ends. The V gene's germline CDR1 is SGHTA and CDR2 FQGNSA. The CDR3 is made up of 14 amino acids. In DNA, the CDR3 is TGTGCCAGCAGTCTAAGGGGTGGGGGCGGTGGCTACACCTTC. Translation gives CASSLRGGGGGYTF.

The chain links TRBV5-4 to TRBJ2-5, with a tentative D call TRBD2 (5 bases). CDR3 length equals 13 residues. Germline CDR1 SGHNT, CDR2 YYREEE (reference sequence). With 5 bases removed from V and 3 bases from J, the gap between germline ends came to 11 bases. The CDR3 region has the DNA TGTGCCAGCAGTCCCGGACTGGAAGAGACCCAGTACTTC. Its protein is CASSPGLEETQYF.

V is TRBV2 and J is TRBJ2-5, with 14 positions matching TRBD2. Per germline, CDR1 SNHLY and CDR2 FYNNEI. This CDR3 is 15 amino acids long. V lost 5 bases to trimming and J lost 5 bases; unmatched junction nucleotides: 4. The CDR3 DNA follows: TGTGCCAGCAGTCGACTAGCGGGAGGGCCGGAGACCCAGTACTTC. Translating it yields CASSRLAGGPETQYF.